What follows describes a single T cell receptor (beta chain). The data originate from a study of blood T cell repertoires in COVID-19. Study-wide background: PBMCs, B-cell-depleted T cells, or T cells were the source of the cDNA or gDNA that made up the material.

Data came from immunoSEQ multiplex PCR; TCRdb stores just in-frame clones and leaves some out. The sample carries about 230,000 clones, around 86% recorded once. V was clipped by 1 base and J by 5 bases; unmatched bases: 4. Germline assignment: CDR1 SGHRS and CDR2 YFSETQ. This CDR3 is built from 14 residues. The receptor comes from a man younger than 35 who had recovered from COVID-19. The material sequenced was PBMCs or T cells enriched from blood (not recorded which). The rearrangement joins TRBV5-1 to TRBJ2-5, with TRBD1 matching over 8 bases. This CDR3 is CASSLIRGRETQYF. The CDR3 DNA follows: TGCGCCAGCAGCTTGATCAGGGGGCGTGAGACCCAGTACTTC.